The 19 T cell receptor beta chains listed next were all sequenced from one sample in a study of shared clonotypes between healthy human individuals. Repertoires were generated with immunoSEQ multiplex PCR, while TCRdb's copy carries only in-frame clones and drops some. The repertoire holds roughly 1,000,000 clones, with around 82% as singletons. Sequencing was done on a sample of memory CD4+ T cells from PBMCs. This sample's subset: CD45RA-negative fraction. These receptors came from a young man in good health. Some clones in this sample may be carry-over from other donors' samples.

This rearrangement joins TRBV14 to TRBJ2-1; 10 bases are a match to TRBD2. CDR3 length: 21 amino acids. Trimming took 4 bases from V and 8 from J; bases not matched to a gene: 26. CDR1 and CDR2 from the germline V gene are SGHDN and FVKESK. The CDR3 nucleotides read TGTGCCAGCAGCCGAAAGGCTATGAGTCCTGGCCCGGGACTAGCGAGGGATGAGCAGTTCTTC. Translated, it gives CASSRKAMSPGPGLARDEQFF.

With regard to this clone: Distinct nucleotide sequences in the sample also encode this CDR3. The chain links TRBV28 to TRBJ2-7; TRBD1 or TRBD2 may be the D gene (5 bases each). V dropped 6 bases and J dropped 4 bases, with 13 bases sitting between them. CDR1 is MDHEN, CDR2 SYDVKM, per germline. This CDR3 is 13 amino acids long. This chain's CDR3 is CASRRGTAYEQYF. The CDR3 DNA reads TGTGCCAGCAGAAGAGGGACCGCGTACGAGCAGTACTTC.

The V and J genes are TRBV11-2 and TRBJ1-1, with 9 bases fitting TRBD1. The CDR3 extends over 18 amino acids. The germline V gene has CDR1 SGHAT and CDR2 FQNNGV. Trimming cost V 1 base and J 0 bases; bases outside gene matches: 9. CDR3 sequence reads: CASSLVRSGTGLNTEAFF. Written as DNA, the CDR3 is TGTGCCAGCAGCTTAGTCAGGTCGGGGACAGGGCTGAACACTGAAGCTTTCTTT.

The chain combines TRBV7-8 with TRBJ2-2, with unresolved D. Between the trimmed V and J ends, which lost 6 bases and 7 bases, there was a span of 15 bases. The CDR3 length is 14 residues. CDR1 SGHVS and CDR2 FQNEAQ come from the germline V gene. CDR3 nucleotides: TGTGCCAGCAGTATACGTGAAGAGAGCGGGGAGCTGTTTTTT. Translating it yields CASSIREESGELFF.

This chain connects TRBV18 to TRBJ2-7, with no clear D. The CDR3 runs 14 residues. Germline lookup yields CDR1 KGHSH and CDR2 LQKENI. Trimming shortened V by 3 bases and J by 0 bases, and 9 bases separated the two germline ends. The CDR3 here is CASSPGRISYEQYF. CDR3 nucleotides: TGTGCCAGCTCACCCGGACGGATCTCCTACGAGCAGTACTTC.

The chain couples TRBV9 to TRBJ2-2; tentatively, D is TRBD2 (6 bases). V shed 3 bases and J shed 1 base, with 16 bases lying between them. CDR3 size: 17 residues. Germline assignment: CDR1 SGDLS and CDR2 YYNGEE. This chain's CDR3 is CASSASAGRRNTGELFF. CDR3 nucleotide sequence: TGTGCCAGCAGCGCCAGCGCGGGACGACGGAACACCGGGGAGCTGTTTTTT.

V gene TRBV27 combines with J gene TRBJ1-2; TRBD1 agrees at 7 bases. V trimming: 5 bases; J trimming: 4 bases; junction bases outside the gene matches: 10. In germline, CDR1 is MNHEY, CDR2 SMNVEV (reference sequence). This CDR3 region has 15 residues. The CDR3: CASSLRDSASYGYTF. CDR3 nucleotide sequence: TGTGCCAGCAGTCTCCGGGACAGTGCGAGCTATGGCTACACCTTC.

This clone was picked up a small number of times. The sample carries other DNA sequences with the same CDR3. This chain links TRBV5-1 with TRBJ1-1, with D hard to call. The CDR3 is 12 residues long. CDR1 SGHRS and CDR2 YFSETQ come from the germline V gene. V lost 4 bases and J 4 bases, leaving 8 bases between the germline ends. The chain's CDR3 is CASSDQGTEAFF. The CDR3, as DNA: TGCGCCAGCAGCGATCAAGGCACTGAAGCTTTCTTT.

CDR3 sequence reads: CASRFSGEGVEKLFF. CDR3 DNA sequence: TGTGCAAGTCGCTTCTCAGGGGAAGGTGTTGAAAAACTGTTTTTT. The chain links TRBV12-2 to TRBJ1-4; the DNA was not compared with TRBD1, the D call given in the table. TRBV12-2 is a documented pseudogene. The CDR3 runs 15 residues.

The table lists this clone with a few counts. V usage is TRBV13 and J usage is TRBJ1-1; D gene uncertain. The germline V gene encodes CDR1 PRHDT and CDR2 FYEKMQ (reference sequence). The CDR3 is 15 amino acids. V gave up 2 bases and J gave up 2 bases, with 12 bases separating them. The CDR3 nucleotides read TGTGCCAGCAGCTTAAAGGGTTGGGTAAACACTGAAGCTTTCTTT. It is translated as CASSLKGWVNTEAFF. Supplemented by reference TRBV13 and TRBJ1-1, the full variable domain reads AAGVIQSPRHLIKEKRETATLKCYPIPRHDTVYWYQQGPGQDPQFLISFYEKMQSDKGSIPDRFSAQQFSDYHSELNMSSLELGDSALYFCASSLKGWVNTEAFFGQGTRLTVV.

The V call is TRBV28, the J call TRBJ1-2; no clear D gene. V lost 3 bases to trimming and J lost 5 bases, with 16 bases between them. Germline assignment: CDR1 MDHEN and CDR2 SYDVKM. The CDR3 covers 15 residues. In DNA, the CDR3 is TGTGCCAGCAGTTTTAGGCAGGCGACCATATATGGCTACACCTTC. Translation gives CASSFRQATIYGYTF.

The chain links TRBV7-9 to TRBJ2-7; TRBD2 matches 8 bases. CDR1 and CDR2 (germline): SEHNR, FQNEAQ (reference sequence). V shed 5 bases, J shed 0 bases, and the junction held 6 bases outside the gene matches. This CDR3 region has 15 residues. The CDR3 DNA reads TGTGCCAGCAGCACGCGGGGGGAAAGCTCCTACGAGCAGTACTTC. It encodes CASSTRGESSYEQYF.

V is TRBV10-1 and J is TRBJ1-1; D ambiguous. Germline loops: CDR1 WNHNN, CDR2 SYGVQD (reference sequence). Trimming shortened V by 0 bases and J by 9 bases, and 8 bases separated the two germline ends. CDR3 length: 12 residues. In nucleotides, the CDR3 is TGCGCCAGCAGTGAGTCTAAGGGAAAAGCTTTCTTT. Translating it yields CASSESKGKAFF.

The chain joins TRBV6-5 to TRBJ2-7; weak D call: TRBD2 (5 bases). This CDR3 is 14 amino acids long. The germline CDR1 and CDR2 sequences are MNHEY and SVGAGI. V was clipped by 2 bases and J by 3 bases, with 11 bases between them. For the CDR3, the DNA is TGTGCCAGCAGTTACGGGAGAAACCACTACGAGCAGTACTTC. This codes for CASSYGRNHYEQYF.

Regarding this clone: The same CDR3 can be traced to other DNA sequences in this sample. The chain carries TRBV7-2 and TRBJ2-7; a weak D match, TRBD1 (6 bases). CDR3 length: 14 residues. Trimming removed 4 bases from V and 2 bases from J, with 12 bases in between. Germline V gene data show CDR1 as SGHTA and CDR2 as FQGNSA. The CDR3 protein is CASSSTGTTYEQYF. The CDR3 DNA reads as TGTGCCAGCAGCTCAACCGGGACAACCTACGAGCAGTACTTC.

J is TRBJ1-5 and V is TRBV7-2; TRBD1 aligns across 7 bases. The CDR3 runs to 14 residues. Germline V gene data show CDR1 as SGHTA and CDR2 as FQGNSA. V lost 6 bases and J lost 6; bases outside the gene matches: 8. In DNA form, the CDR3 reads TGTGCCAGCAGTCTAGCGCCAGGGGGTCAGCCCCAGCATTTT. This encodes CASSLAPGGQPQHF. Combining the CDR3 with reference TRBV7-2 and TRBJ1-5 gives the whole variable domain GAGVSQSPSNKVTEKGKDVELRCDPISGHTALYWYRQSLGQGLEFLIYFQGNSAPDKSGLPSDRFSAERTGGSVSTLTIQRTQQEDSAVYLCASSLAPGGQPQHFGDGTRLSIL.

J is TRBJ2-3 and V is TRBV7-2; D perhaps matches TRBD2 (7 bases). The CDR3 length is 15 residues. The germline V gene encodes CDR1 SGHTA and CDR2 FQGNSA. V was cut by 1 base and J by 6 bases, with 14 bases left in between. The CDR3 coding sequence is TGTGCCAGCAGCTTAGTGCGGGGGCCTACGGATACGCAGTATTTT. Encoded protein: CASSLVRGPTDTQYF.

J is TRBJ2-2 and V is TRBV5-1; D call uncertain. The CDR3 consists of 14 residues. The germline V and J ends were trimmed by 0 bases and 4 bases, with 7 bases remaining between them. CDR1 and CDR2 from the germline V gene are SGHRS and YFSETQ. The CDR3: CASSLDSPTGELFF. The CDR3 DNA reads TGCGCCAGCAGCTTGGACTCACCCACCGGGGAGCTGTTTTTT.

The table lists this clone with a few counts. This chain uses TRBV7-2 with TRBJ2-7; D might be TRBD1 (6 bases). V was pared by 5 bases and J by 1 base, with 15 bases between. This CDR3 has 15 residues. The germline V gene encodes CDR1 SGHTA and CDR2 FQGNSA. The CDR3 spells CASSAQGLPSYEQYF. The CDR3 DNA is TGTGCCAGCAGCGCACAGGGTCTCCCTTCCTACGAGCAGTACTTC.